The sequence of this T cell receptor (beta chain) was determined in a study of cytomegalovirus exposure and HLA in healthy donors. Points from the study as a whole: Later on, an analysis showed TCR association rates differing by HLA locus, with DRB1 the most and HLA-C the fewest. Some V segments, TRBV6-2 and TRBV6-3 among them, were indistinguishable and were therefore excluded. Later analysis identified 17,000 or so TCR beta sequences associated with HLA alleles, using a false discovery rate threshold of 0.05.

The CDR3 sequence is 15 residues long. Looked up from germline, CDR1 is LNHDA and CDR2 is SQIVND (reference sequence). Trimming took 9 bases from V and 2 from J; bases not matched to a gene: 8. PCR amplification relied on 60 Vbeta primers (plus 13 Jbeta primers). Sequencing was performed with immunoSEQ multiplex PCR; in TCRdb, only in-frame clones are kept and a portion is missing. The sample records about 120,000 clones, about 76% being singletons. As concerns this clone: The target antigen is unknown.

The TCR comes from a woman aged 40 to 49 in good health and CMV-seronegative. Sample: PBMCs. V and J are TRBV19 and TRBJ2-3; 10 bases line up with TRBD2. DNA of the CDR3: TGTGCCAGCAGAGATAGCGGGGGGATCACAGATACGCAGTATTTT. Its translation: CASRDSGGITDTQYF.